These 18 T cell receptor beta chains came from one sample sequenced in a study of metastatic and nonmetastatic thyroid tumors (TCRdb year 2020). No patient had received any treatment before thyroid surgery. The library was made by PCR. Sequencing took place on an Illumina HiSeq 4000. Starting from the raw public reads, TCRdb applied fastp trimming at Q25, assembled clones with MiXCR and retained in-frame beta chains. The sample data list about 45,000 clones, and roughly 4% of these were observed just once. In total, the top ten clones hold about 9.8% of the sample. The sample comprised blood. The receptors derive from a female donor with papillary thyroid cancer or a benign thyroid nodule (not recorded which). Some clones in this sample may be carry-over from other donors' samples.

This clone was recorded at least ten times. The chain links TRBV24-1 to TRBJ2-7; D tentatively reads TRBD1 or TRBD2 (5 bases each). From germline, CDR1 is KGHDR and CDR2 SFDVKD. Trimming took 11 bases from V and 5 from J, leaving 24 bases between them. The CDR3 consists of 15 residues. This CDR3 reads CASPEVREAVHEQYF. The CDR3 DNA reads as TGTGCCAGTCCGGAGGTCAGGGAAGCTGTCCACGAGCAGTACTTC.

The genes are TRBV7-9 and TRBJ2-7; D is ambiguous. CDR1 is SEHNR and CDR2 is FQNEAQ in the germline V gene (reference sequence). The V end lost 4 bases, the J end lost 4 bases, and 5 bases lay between the germline ends. CDR3 size: 11 residues. CDR3 protein: CASSSTYEQYF. CDR3 nucleotide sequence: TGTGCCAGCAGCTCAACATACGAGCAGTACTTC.

This clone was picked up a small number of times. This chain uses TRBV19 with TRBJ2-1; 9 bases align to TRBD2. The length of the CDR3 is 16 residues. CDR1 is LNHDA and CDR2 is SQIVND in the germline V gene (reference sequence). V was pared by 4 bases and J by 10 bases, with 14 bases of the junction left unmatched. CDR3 nucleotide sequence: TGTGCCAGTAGTACCCCCTCTAGCGGGAAGCCCAGCGAGCAGTTCTTC. Amino acid sequence: CASSTPSSGKPSEQFF. Filled out from reference TRBV19 and TRBJ2-1, the complete variable domain reads DGGITQSPKYLFRKEGQNVTLSCEQNLNHDAMYWYRQDPGQGLRLIYYSQIVNDFQKGDIAEGYSVSREKKESFPLTVTSAQKNPTAFYLCASSTPSSGKPSEQFFGPGTRLTVL.

This clone appeared many times. This chain joins TRBV9 and TRBJ2-7, with TRBD2 as a possible D gene (5 bases). With 0 bases removed from V and 7 bases from J, the gap between germline ends came to 11 bases. The CDR3 totals 13 residues. Germline CDR1 and CDR2: SGDLS and YYNGEE. CDR3: CASSVDLSGEQYF. The CDR3 DNA follows: TGTGCCAGCAGCGTAGATTTATCGGGGGAGCAGTACTTC. The complete variable domain, with remaining parts taken from reference TRBV9 and TRBJ2-7, reads DSGVTQTPKHLITATGQRVTLRCSPRSGDLSVYWYQQSLDQGLQFLIQYYNGEERAKGNILERFSAQQFPDLHSELNLSSLELGDSALYFCASSVDLSGEQYFGPGTRLTVT.

The chain has TRBV27 and TRBJ2-7; D is perhaps TRBD2 (6 bases). CDR1 is MNHEY, CDR2 SMNVEV, per germline (reference sequence). CDR3 length: 15 residues. Trimming left V 6 bases short and J 5 bases short, with 20 bases between. The CDR3 DNA reads as TGTGCCAGCAGCGCGGGGACGGATGGGGCTAACGAGCAGTACTTC. Translation gives CASSAGTDGANEQYF.

This clone was seen repeatedly, ten times or more. The chain has TRBV25-1 and TRBJ1-3, with D possibly matching TRBD1 (5 bases). Germline CDR1 reads MGHDK; CDR2 reads SYGVNS. The CDR3 sequence is 15 residues long. The germline V and J ends were trimmed by 1 base and 1 base, with 8 bases remaining between them. CDR3 amino acids: CASSESWGSGNTIYF. The DNA of the CDR3 is TGTGCCAGCAGTGAATCTTGGGGGTCTGGAAACACCATATATTTT.

This clone appeared many times. J is TRBJ2-1 and V is TRBV11-2; tentative D call: TRBD2 (5 bases). The CDR3 runs to 13 residues. Germline V gene data show CDR1 as SGHAT and CDR2 as FQNNGV. V was trimmed by 6 bases and J by 4 bases, leaving 10 bases between them. Written as DNA, the CDR3 is TGTGCCAGCAGTAGGCCGGGGTACAATGAGCAGTTCTTC. This sequence encodes CASSRPGYNEQFF.

This clone was detected ten times or more. CDR3 in DNA: TGTGCCAGCAGCCCGGGCACCCCGGGACAGGGCAACTGGCAGCCCCAGCATTTT. Encoded protein: CASSPGTPGQGNWQPQHF. The J gene is TRBJ1-5, the V gene TRBV6-7, with 9 bases lining up with TRBD1. TRBV6-7 is an ORF, with its function uncertain. Germline trimming cut 6 bases from V and 7 bases from J; bases unmatched to any gene: 19. The CDR3 is made up of 18 amino acids.

As DNA, the CDR3 is TGCAGTGCAGCCGGGACACCAGGGGCCTACGAGCAGTACTTC. It is translated as CSAAGTPGAYEQYF. The genes are TRBV20-1 and TRBJ2-7, with D perhaps TRBD1 (6 bases). V dropped 6 bases and J dropped 2 bases, with 17 bases sitting between them. Germline V gene data show CDR1 as DFQATT and CDR2 as SNEGSKA (reference sequence). The CDR3 extends over 14 amino acids.

This clone was seen at least ten times. J is TRBJ1-1 and V is TRBV29-1; no definite D call. The CDR3 loop spans 12 amino acids. V lost 4 bases and J lost 4, with 10 bases in between. Germline V CDR1 and CDR2: SQVTM, ANQGSEA. CDR3 coding DNA: TGCAGCGTTGCGGCCACGTCCACTGAAGCTTTCTTT. It codes for CSVAATSTEAFF. The complete variable domain, with remaining parts taken from reference TRBV29-1 and TRBJ1-1, reads SAVISQKPSRDICQRGTSLTIQCQVDSQVTMMFWYRQQPGQSLTLIATANQGSEATYESGFVIDKFPISRPNLTFSTLTVSNMSPEDSSIYLCSVAATSTEAFFGQGTRLTVV.

The chain has TRBV6-2 or TRBV6-3 and TRBJ2-7; D remains unclear. This CDR3 contains 14 residues. Germline V gives CDR1 MNHEY, CDR2 SVGEGT. The V gene lost 5 bases and the J gene lost 3 bases, with 14 bases spanning the gap. CDR3 coding DNA: TGTGCCAGCAGTCACACAAGGGCAGACTACGAGCAGTACTTC. It is translated as CASSHTRADYEQYF.

This clone was counted ten times or more. The rearrangement uses TRBV19 and TRBJ2-1; 11 bases are shared with TRBD2. Germline lookup yields CDR1 LNHDA and CDR2 SQIVND (reference sequence). Losses at the gene ends were 6 bases for V and 2 bases for J; bases not matched to a gene: 3. CDR3 length equals 15 residues. The CDR3 protein is CASRKTSGTYNEQFF. The DNA of the CDR3 is TGTGCCAGTAGGAAGACTAGCGGGACCTACAATGAGCAGTTCTTC.

In its sample, this clone was seen many times. The rearrangement uses TRBV20-1 and TRBJ1-2; D unclear. The germline V and J ends were trimmed by 4 bases and 4 bases, with 7 bases remaining between them. The CDR3 extends over 11 amino acids. Germline CDR1 is DFQATT and CDR2 is SNEGSKA (reference sequence). CDR3 in amino acids: CSATLVYGYTF. The DNA of the CDR3 is TGCAGTGCTACCTTAGTCTATGGCTACACCTTC.

About this clone itself: Possible read error: a much larger clone is one base away. The chain is built from TRBV4-2 and TRBJ2-7; 7 bases map to TRBD1. With 3 bases clipped from V and 2 bases from J, the junction kept 10 bases outside the gene matches. Germline loops: CDR1 LGHNA, CDR2 YNFKEQ. This CDR3 spans 16 amino acids. CDR3 coding DNA: TGTGCCAGCAGCCACGACCCTGGGACAGAAGCCTACGAGCAGTACTTC. Amino acid sequence: CASSHDPGTEAYEQYF.

This clone has at least ten counts. This CDR3 reads CATSGPPDLREQYF. The CDR3 DNA follows: TGTGCCACCAGTGGCCCACCCGATCTACGCGAGCAGTACTTC. The chain joins TRBV24-1 to TRBJ2-7; D gene unclear. The germline gives CDR1 KGHDR, CDR2 SFDVKD. The V and J ends lost 5 bases and 6 bases respectively, with 16 bases between them. The CDR3 length is 14 residues.

This clone has ten or more counts. The chain couples TRBV20-1 to TRBJ2-3, with D perhaps being TRBD1 or TRBD2 (6 bases each). V shed 5 bases and J shed 2 bases, with 20 bases lying between them. CDR3 length equals 16 residues. Germline CDR1 is DFQATT and CDR2 is SNEGSKA (reference sequence). CDR3 in amino acids: CSAQDSWRGNTDTQYF. The CDR3 DNA follows: TGCAGTGCTCAGGACAGTTGGCGGGGTAACACAGATACGCAGTATTTT.

This clone was seen only a few times. The chain recombines TRBV12-3 or TRBV12-4 with TRBJ2-1; 9 bases align to TRBD2. This CDR3 contains 15 residues. V lost 3 bases and J lost 6; bases outside the gene matches: 6. The CDR3 DNA follows: TGTGCCAGCAGTTTCGCGGGAGGGCTTGGCAATGAGCAGTTCTTC. This translates into CASSFAGGLGNEQFF.

The chain joins TRBV3-1 to TRBJ2-1; D not certain. Germline lookup yields CDR1 LGHDT and CDR2 YNNKEL (reference sequence). V lost 3 bases to trimming and J lost 5 bases, with 20 bases between them. The CDR3 covers 17 residues. The CDR3 is CASSQASGVRSNNEQFF. Written as DNA, the CDR3 is TGTGCCAGCAGCCAGGCTAGTGGTGTACGTAGTAACAATGAGCAGTTCTTC.